Sequencing of this T cell receptor beta chain was carried out in a study of T cells in Graves' hyperthyroidism and ophthalmopathy. V gave up 3 bases and J gave up 10 bases, with 13 bases separating them. The length of the CDR3 is 14 residues. Germline V lookup: CDR1 LNHDA, CDR2 SQIVND (reference sequence). From RNA transcripts, TCR beta CDR3 regions were amplified. With the HTBI primer set, the TCR CDR3 went through a first round of RT-PCR. A single record per CDR3 protein comes from TCRdb applying MiXCR to the multiplex PCR reads. The table shows 530,000 or so distinct CDR3 sequences, with roughly 46% occurring only once. This clonotype was found many times. Diagnostic decisions used clinical symptoms, serum thyroxine and TRAb, thyroid ultrasound and orbital computed tomography.

What was sequenced was peripheral blood or thyroid tissue (not recorded which). The chain carries TRBV19 and TRBJ1-6, with D possibly matching TRBD1 (6 bases). The clonotype originates from a woman aged 18-35 years with Graves' hyperthyroidism. CDR3 nucleotides: TGTGCCAGTAGTATTTCGGCAGGGGAATCACCCCTCCACTTT. Encoded protein: CASSISAGESPLHF.